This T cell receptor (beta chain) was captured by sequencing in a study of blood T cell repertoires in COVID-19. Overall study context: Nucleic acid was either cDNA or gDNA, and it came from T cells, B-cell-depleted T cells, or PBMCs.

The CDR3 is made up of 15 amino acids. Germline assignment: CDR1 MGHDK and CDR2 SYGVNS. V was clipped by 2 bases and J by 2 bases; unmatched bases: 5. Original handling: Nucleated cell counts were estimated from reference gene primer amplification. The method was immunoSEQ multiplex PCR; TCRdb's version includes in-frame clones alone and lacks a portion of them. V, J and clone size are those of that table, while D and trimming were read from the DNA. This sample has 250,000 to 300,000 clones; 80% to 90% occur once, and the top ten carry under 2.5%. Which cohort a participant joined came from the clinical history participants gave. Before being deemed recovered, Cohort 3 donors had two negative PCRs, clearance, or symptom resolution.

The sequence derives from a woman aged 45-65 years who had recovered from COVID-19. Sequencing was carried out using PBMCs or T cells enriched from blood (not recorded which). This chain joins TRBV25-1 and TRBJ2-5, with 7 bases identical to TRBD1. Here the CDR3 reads CASSELGTEQETQYF. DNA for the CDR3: TGTGCCAGCAGTGAACTCGGGACAGAACAAGAGACCCAGTACTTC.